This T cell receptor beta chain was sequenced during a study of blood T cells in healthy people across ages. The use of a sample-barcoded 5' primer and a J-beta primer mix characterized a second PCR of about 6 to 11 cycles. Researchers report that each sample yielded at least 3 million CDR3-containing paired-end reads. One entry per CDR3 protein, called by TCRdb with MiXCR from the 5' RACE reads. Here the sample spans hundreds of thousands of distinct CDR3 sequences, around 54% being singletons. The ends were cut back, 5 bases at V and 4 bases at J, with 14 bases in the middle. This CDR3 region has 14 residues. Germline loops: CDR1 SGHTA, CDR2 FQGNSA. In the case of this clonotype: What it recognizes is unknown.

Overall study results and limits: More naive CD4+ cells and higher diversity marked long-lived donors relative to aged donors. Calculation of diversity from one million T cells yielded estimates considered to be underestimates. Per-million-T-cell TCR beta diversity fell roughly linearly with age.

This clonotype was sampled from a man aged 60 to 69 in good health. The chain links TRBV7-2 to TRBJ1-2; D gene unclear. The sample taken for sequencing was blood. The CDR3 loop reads CASSLAGPIYGYTF. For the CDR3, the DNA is TGTGCCAGCAGCCTCGCTGGCCCTATCTATGGCTACACCTTC.